This T cell receptor beta chain was sequenced for a study of T cell responses to AZD1222 COVID-19 vaccine. Study-level points and caveats: Spike regions recognized by vaccine-associated CD4 TCRs spanned the protein, led by 160-218 and 743-854. Most donors were white British and more were female, and clonal diversity was possibly underestimated.

A note on this clone: Its antigen is still unknown.

CDR1 is SGHRS, CDR2 YFSETQ, per germline. V dropped 0 bases and J dropped 6 bases, with 13 bases sitting between them. CDR3 size: 15 residues. Measured with immunoSEQ multiplex PCR; TCRdb has only the in-frame clones, and not every one. The sample lists roughly 150,000 clones, about 90% seen once, with roughly 2% in the top ten. The rearrangement uses TRBV5-1 and TRBJ2-1; D assignment may be TRBD1 or TRBD2 (5 bases each). This clonotype was sampled from an adult in good health. Sequenced here: peripheral blood, sampled on day 0 of AZD1222 vaccination. DNA of the CDR3: TGCGCCAGCAGCTTGGCTAGGGACGCGGTCAATGAGCAGTTCTTC. It is translated as CASSLARDAVNEQFF.